This TCR beta chain comes out of a study of T cell repertoires in cytomegalovirus infection. Across the whole study: It can be stated that public TCR beta signatures indicated CMV infection as well as a matching HLA type.

Findings and caveats of the study: Ex vivo, HLA-C-restricted CMV-specific TCR beta clonotypes prevailed over the rest of the response.

TCRdb processed the reads anew with MiXCR; each CDR3 protein has one entry. The repertoire consists of some 920,000 distinct CDR3 sequences, with around 31% occurring once and the leading ten covering 11% to 15%. This CDR3 spans 16 amino acids. Germline assignment: CDR1 SGDLS and CDR2 YYNGEE. V was pared by 7 bases and J by 5 bases, with 23 bases between. As regards this clonotype: Its antigen is still unknown.

The chain employs TRBV9 and TRBJ2-3, with D perhaps TRBD2 (6 bases). The material was cultured CD8+ T cells from PBMCs, obtained from culture after CMV antigen stimulation. This sequence originates from a human donor in good health (CMV status not recorded). Some clones in this sample may be carry-over from other donors' samples. CDR3 loop: CASEEGGGTWIDTQYF. CDR3 coding DNA: TGTGCCAGCGAGGAAGGCGGAGGGACCTGGATAGATACGCAGTATTTT.